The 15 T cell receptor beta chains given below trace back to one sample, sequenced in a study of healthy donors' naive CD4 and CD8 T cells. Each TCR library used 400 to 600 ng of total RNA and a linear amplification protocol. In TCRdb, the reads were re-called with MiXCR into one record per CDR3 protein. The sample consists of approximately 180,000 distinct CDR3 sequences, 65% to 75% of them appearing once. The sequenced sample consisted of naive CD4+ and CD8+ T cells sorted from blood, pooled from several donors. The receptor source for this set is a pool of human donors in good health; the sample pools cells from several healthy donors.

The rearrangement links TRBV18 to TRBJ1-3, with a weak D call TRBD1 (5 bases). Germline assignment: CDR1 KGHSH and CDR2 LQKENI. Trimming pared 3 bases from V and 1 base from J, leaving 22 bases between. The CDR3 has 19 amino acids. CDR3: CASSPRSGTGKWSGNTIYF. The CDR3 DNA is TGTGCCAGCTCACCTAGATCCGGGACTGGGAAATGGTCTGGAAACACCATATATTTT.

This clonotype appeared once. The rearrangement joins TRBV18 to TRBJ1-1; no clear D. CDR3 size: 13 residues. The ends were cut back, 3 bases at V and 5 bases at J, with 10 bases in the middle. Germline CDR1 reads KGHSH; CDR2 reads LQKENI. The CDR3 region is CASSPDYGTEAFF. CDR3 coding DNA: TGTGCCAGCTCACCCGACTATGGGACTGAAGCTTTCTTT.

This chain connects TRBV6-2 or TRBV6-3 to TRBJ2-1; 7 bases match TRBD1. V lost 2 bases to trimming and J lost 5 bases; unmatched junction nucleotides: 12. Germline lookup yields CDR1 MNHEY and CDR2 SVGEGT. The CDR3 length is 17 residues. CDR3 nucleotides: TGTGCCAGCAGTTACGAGGGGGCGCTTGGTACACACAATGAGCAGTTCTTC. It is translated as CASSYEGALGTHNEQFF.

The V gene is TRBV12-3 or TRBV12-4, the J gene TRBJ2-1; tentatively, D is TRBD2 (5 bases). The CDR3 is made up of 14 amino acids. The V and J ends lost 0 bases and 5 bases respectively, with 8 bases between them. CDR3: CASSLAGANNEQFF. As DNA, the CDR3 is TGTGCCAGCAGTTTAGCGGGAGCAAACAATGAGCAGTTCTTC.

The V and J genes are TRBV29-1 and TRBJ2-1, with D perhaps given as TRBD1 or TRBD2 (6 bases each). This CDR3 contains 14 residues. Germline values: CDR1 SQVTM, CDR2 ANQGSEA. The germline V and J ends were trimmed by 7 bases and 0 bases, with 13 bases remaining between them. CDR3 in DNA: TGCAGCGCTGAGGGGGGAAGCTCCTACAATGAGCAGTTCTTC. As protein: CSAEGGSSYNEQFF.

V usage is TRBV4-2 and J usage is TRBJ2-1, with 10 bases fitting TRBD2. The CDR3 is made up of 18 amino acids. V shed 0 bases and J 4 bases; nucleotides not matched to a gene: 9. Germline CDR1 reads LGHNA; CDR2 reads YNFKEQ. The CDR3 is CASSQDATKLAGYNEQFF. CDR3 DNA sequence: TGTGCCAGCAGCCAAGATGCAACGAAACTAGCGGGATACAATGAGCAGTTCTTC.

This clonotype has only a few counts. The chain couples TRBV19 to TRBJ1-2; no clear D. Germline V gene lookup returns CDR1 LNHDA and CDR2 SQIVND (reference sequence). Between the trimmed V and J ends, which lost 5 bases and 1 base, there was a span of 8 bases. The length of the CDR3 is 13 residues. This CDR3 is CASSLSLNYGYTF. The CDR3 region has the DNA TGTGCCAGTAGTTTGAGTCTTAACTATGGCTACACCTTC.

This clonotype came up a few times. The CDR3 is CASSYIDTSTDTQYF. For the CDR3, the DNA is TGTGCCAGCAGTTACATTGACACCAGCACAGATACGCAGTATTTT. The chain is built from TRBV6-5 and TRBJ2-3; no clear D gene. Germline CDR1 MNHEY, CDR2 SVGAGI. Trimming took 2 bases from V and 0 from J, leaving 9 bases between them. CDR3 length: 15 residues.

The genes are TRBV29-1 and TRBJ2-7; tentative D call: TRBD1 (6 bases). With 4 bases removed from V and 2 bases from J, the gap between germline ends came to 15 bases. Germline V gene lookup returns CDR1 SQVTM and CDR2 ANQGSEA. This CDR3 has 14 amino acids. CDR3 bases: TGCAGCGTTGGTAACATAGGACAGACCTACGAGCAGTACTTC. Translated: CSVGNIGQTYEQYF.

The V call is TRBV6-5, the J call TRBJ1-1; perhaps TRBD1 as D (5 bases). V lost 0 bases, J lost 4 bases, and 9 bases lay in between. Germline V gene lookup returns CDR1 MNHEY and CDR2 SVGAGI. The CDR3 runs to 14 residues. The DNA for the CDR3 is TGTGCCAGCAGTTACTCGGTGGGGGGCACTGAAGCTTTCTTT. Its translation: CASSYSVGGTEAFF.

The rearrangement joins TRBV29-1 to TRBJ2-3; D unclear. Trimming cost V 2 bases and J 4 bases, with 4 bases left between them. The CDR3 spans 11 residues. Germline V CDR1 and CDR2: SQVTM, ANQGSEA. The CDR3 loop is CSVESSDTQYF. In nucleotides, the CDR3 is TGCAGCGTTGAAAGTTCAGATACGCAGTATTTT.

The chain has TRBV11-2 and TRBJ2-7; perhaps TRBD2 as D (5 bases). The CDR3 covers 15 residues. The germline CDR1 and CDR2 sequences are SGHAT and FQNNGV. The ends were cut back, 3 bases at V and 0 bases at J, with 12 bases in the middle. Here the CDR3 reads CASSLEDRNSYEQYF. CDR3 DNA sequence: TGTGCCAGCAGCTTGGAGGACCGAAACTCCTACGAGCAGTACTTC.

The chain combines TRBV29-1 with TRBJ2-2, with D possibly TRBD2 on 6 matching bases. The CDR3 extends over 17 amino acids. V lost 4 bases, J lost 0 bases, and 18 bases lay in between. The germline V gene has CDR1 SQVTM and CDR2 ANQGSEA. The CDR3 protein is CSVVSPKRAANTGELFF. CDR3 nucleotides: TGCAGCGTTGTTAGCCCGAAGCGGGCGGCGAACACCGGGGAGCTGTTTTTT.

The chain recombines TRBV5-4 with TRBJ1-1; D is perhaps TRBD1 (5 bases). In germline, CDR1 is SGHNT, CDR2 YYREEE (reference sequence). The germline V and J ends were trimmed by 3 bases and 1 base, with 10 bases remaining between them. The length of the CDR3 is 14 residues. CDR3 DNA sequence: TGTGCCAGCAGCTCCTCAGGGAGGAACACTGAAGCTTTCTTT. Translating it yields CASSSSGRNTEAFF. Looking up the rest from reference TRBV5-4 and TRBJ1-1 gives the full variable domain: ETGVTQSPTHLIKTRGQQVTLRCSSQSGHNTVSWYQQALGQGPQFIFQYYREEENGRGNFPPRFSGLQFPNYSSELNVNALELDDSALYLCASSSSGRNTEAFFGQGTRLTVV.

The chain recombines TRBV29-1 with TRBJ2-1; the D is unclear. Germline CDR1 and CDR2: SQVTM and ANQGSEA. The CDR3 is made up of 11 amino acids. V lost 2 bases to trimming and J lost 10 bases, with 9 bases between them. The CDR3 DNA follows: TGCAGCGTTGAACTACTCCGGGAGCAGTTCTTC. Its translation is CSVELLREQFF.